Listed below are T cell receptor beta chains from one sample, sequenced in a study of PD-L1 blockade in urothelial cancer. Measured with immunoSEQ multiplex PCR; TCRdb has only the in-frame clones, and not every one. The sample gives about 82,000 clones, 82% of which show up once; around 9.5% is in the top ten. The source material was PBMCs, sampled around atezolizumab (anti-PD-L1) treatment. The receptors derive from a man aged 70-80 years with urothelial cancer. Both conserved end residues are part of each CDR3. The D gene is left open where the match is weak. Size tells how often a clone was seen (once, few, many) or the class of an expanded clone, and some rows leave it out.

-	TRBJ2-7	TRBD2	TRBV5-4	CASSGGLAEAYEQYF	TGTGCCAGCAGCGGGGGACTAGCGGAGGCCTACGAGCAGTACTTC
-	TRBJ2-3	TRBD2	TRBV15	CATSRDIGGGAADTQYF	TGTGCCACCAGCAGAGACATTGGCGGGGGGGCAGCTGATACGCAGTATTTT
-	TRBJ1-1	TRBD1	TRBV12-5	CASGLGTGGRAFF	TGTGCTAGTGGTTTGGGAACAGGGGGAAGGGCTTTCTTT
few	TRBJ1-2	TRBD1	TRBV27	CASSPTGTSYGYTF	TGTGCCAGCAGTCCGACAGGGACGAGCTATGGCTACACCTTC
-	TRBJ2-7	TRBD2	TRBV9	CASSAAPGLATYEQYF	TGTGCCAGCAGCGCTGCCCCGGGACTAGCGACCTACGAGCAGTACTTC
-	TRBJ1-4	-	TRBV11-2	CASSLESISDEKLFF	TGTGCCAGCAGCTTAGAATCTATTAGTGATGAAAAACTGTTTTTT
-	TRBJ1-2	-	TRBV10-3	CAISGQIYGYTF	TGTGCCATCAGCGGACAGATCTATGGCTACACCTTC
-	TRBJ1-4	TRBD1	TRBV5-1	CASSLPGTGGEKLFF	TGCGCCAGCAGCCTACCCGGGACAGGGGGGGAAAAACTGTTTTTT
few	TRBJ2-7	TRBD1	TRBV7-2	CASSLDRGRYEQYF	TGTGCCAGCAGCCTCGACAGGGGACGGTACGAGCAGTACTTC
-	TRBJ1-2	-	TRBV25-1	CASSEGGGYGYTF	TGTGCCAGCAGTGAAGGGGGAGGGTATGGCTACACCTTC
-	TRBJ2-3	TRBD2	TRBV23-1	CASSLGAGGGDTQYF	TGCGCCAGCAGTCTTGGAGCGGGGGGGGGAGATACGCAGTATTTT
-	TRBJ2-1	TRBD2	TRBV7-2	CASSLGSGTYNEQFF	TGTGCCAGCAGCTTAGGCAGCGGGACCTACAATGAGCAGTTCTTC
-	TRBJ2-7	TRBD2	TRBV4-2	CASSQGGSGPSSYEQYF	TGTGCCAGCAGCCAAGGTGGTAGCGGGCCTTCTTCCTACGAGCAGTACTTC
once	TRBJ2-2	-	TRBV6-5	CASSLGSTGELFF	TGTGCCAGCAGCCTAGGAAGTACCGGGGAGCTGTTTTTT
-	TRBJ2-2	-	TRBV23-1	CASSHPKSLSGGRDYTGELFF	TGCGCCAGCAGTCATCCTAAATCTCTTTCGGGGGGCAGAGATTACACCGGGGAGCTGTTTTTT
-	TRBJ1-5	-	TRBV19	CASKIGQNFDSNQPQHF	TGTGCCAGTAAAATCGGACAGAATTTTGATAGCAATCAGCCCCAGCATTTT
-	TRBJ2-3	TRBD1	TRBV13	CASSLEGTGGGTDTQYF	TGTGCCAGCAGCTTAGAGGGGACAGGGGGCGGCACAGATACGCAGTATTTT
-	TRBJ2-7	-	TRBV28	CASSLGQIYEQYF	TGTGCCAGCAGTTTGGGGCAGATCTACGAGCAGTACTTC
few	TRBJ1-2	TRBD1	TRBV19	CASSDGTGGLNYGYTF	TGTGCCAGTAGTGACGGGACAGGGGGCCTTAACTATGGCTACACCTTC